The 5 T cell receptor beta chains below come from one sample, sequenced in a study of spatial heterogeneity in lung cancer. The time point: sample taken at primary tumor resection. Unsorted whole RNA from tumor, nontumor lung or frozen PBMC underwent sequencing. Via MiXCR, TCRdb re-called the 5' RACE reads, giving one row per CDR3 protein. This table holds about 90,000 distinct CDR3 sequences, over 8.5% found once. This specimen consisted of PBMCs, obtained at surgery. The receptor source for this set is a male donor with early-stage non-small cell lung cancer.

This clonotype showed up many times. This chain connects TRBV5-6 to TRBJ2-3, with TRBD2 matching 12 bases. Germline-derived CDR1 and CDR2 are SGHDT and YYEEEE. V shed 3 bases, J shed 2 bases, and the junction held 13 bases outside the gene matches. CDR3 size: 19 residues. Here the CDR3 DNA reads TGTGCCAGCAGCTACGACATGGGACTAGCGGGTATCAACACAGATACGCAGTATTTT. Translated, it gives CASSYDMGLAGINTDTQYF. Combining the CDR3 with reference TRBV5-6 and TRBJ2-3 gives the whole variable domain DAGVTQSPTHLIKTRGQQVTLRCSPKSGHDTVSWYQQALGQGPQFIFQYYEEEERQRGNFPDRFSGHQFPNYSSELNVNALLLGDSALYLCASSYDMGLAGINTDTQYFGPGTRLTVL.

This clonotype came up many times. This chain uses TRBV5-1 with TRBJ2-3, with TRBD2 matching over 12 bases. This CDR3 is 15 amino acids long. The germline CDR1 and CDR2 sequences are SGHRS and YFSETQ. Trimming cost V 0 bases and J 9 bases; bases outside gene matches: 5. CDR3 residues: CASSLETSGSGTQYF. For the CDR3, the DNA is TGCGCCAGCAGCTTGGAGACTAGCGGGAGTGGAACGCAGTATTTT.

The rearrangement links TRBV20-1 to TRBJ2-7, with D uncertain. Germline CDR1 and CDR2: DFQATT and SNEGSKA (reference sequence). This CDR3 contains 13 residues. V lost 1 base and J 3 bases, leaving 10 bases between the germline ends. The CDR3 sequence: CSARGNGNYEQYF. The CDR3 DNA reads TGCAGTGCTAGAGGAAACGGAAACTACGAGCAGTACTTC.

In this sample, this clonotype turned up a few times. The CDR3 coding sequence is TGCAGTGCGGGCCCTACTAGCACAGATACGCAGTATTTT. This encodes CSAGPTSTDTQYF. The gene calls are TRBV20-1 and TRBJ2-3; D unresolved. V was cut by 6 bases and J by 0 bases, with 10 bases left in between. The CDR3 consists of 13 residues. CDR1 is DFQATT and CDR2 is SNEGSKA in the germline V gene (reference sequence).

This clonotype was recorded a few times. This rearrangement joins TRBV5-1 to TRBJ2-6; TRBD1 agrees at 7 bases. The junction had 3 bases not matched to a gene; V was cut back by 4 bases and J by 2 bases. Germline loops: CDR1 SGHRS, CDR2 YFSETQ. This CDR3 contains 15 residues. CDR3 DNA: TGCGCCAGCAGCGATCAGGGGGCTGGGGCCAACGTCCTGACTTTC. It encodes CASSDQGAGANVLTF.